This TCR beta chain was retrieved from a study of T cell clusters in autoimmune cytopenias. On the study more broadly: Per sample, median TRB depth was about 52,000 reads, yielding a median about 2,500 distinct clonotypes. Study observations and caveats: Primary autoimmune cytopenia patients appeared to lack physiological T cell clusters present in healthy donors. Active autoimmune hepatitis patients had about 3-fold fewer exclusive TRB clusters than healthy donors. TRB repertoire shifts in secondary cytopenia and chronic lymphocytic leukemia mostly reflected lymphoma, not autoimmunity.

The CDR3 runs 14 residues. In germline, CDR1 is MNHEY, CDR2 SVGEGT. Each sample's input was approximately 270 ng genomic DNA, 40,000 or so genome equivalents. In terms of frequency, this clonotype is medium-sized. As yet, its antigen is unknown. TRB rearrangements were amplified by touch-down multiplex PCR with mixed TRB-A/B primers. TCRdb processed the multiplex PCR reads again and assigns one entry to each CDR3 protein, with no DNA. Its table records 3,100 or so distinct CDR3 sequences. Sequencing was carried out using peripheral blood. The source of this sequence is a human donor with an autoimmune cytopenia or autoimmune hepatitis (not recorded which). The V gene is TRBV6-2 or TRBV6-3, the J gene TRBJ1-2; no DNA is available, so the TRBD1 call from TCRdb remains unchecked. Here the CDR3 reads CASRLDRGTYGYTF.